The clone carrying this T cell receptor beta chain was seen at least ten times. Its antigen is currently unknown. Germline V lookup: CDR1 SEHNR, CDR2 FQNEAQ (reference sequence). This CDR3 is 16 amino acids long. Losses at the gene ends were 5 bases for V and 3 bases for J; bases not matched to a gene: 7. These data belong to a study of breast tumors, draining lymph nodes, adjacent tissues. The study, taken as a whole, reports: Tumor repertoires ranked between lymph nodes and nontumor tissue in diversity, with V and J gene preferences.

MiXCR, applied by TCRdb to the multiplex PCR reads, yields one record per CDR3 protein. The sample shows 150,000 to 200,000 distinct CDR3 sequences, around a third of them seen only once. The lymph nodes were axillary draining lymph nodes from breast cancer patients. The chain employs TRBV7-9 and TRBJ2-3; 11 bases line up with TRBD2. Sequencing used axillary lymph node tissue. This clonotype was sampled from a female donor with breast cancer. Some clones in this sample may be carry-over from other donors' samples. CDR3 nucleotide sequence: TGTGCCAGCAGCCCGGGACTAGCGGCCACTACAGATACGCAGTATTTT. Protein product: CASSPGLAATTDTQYF.